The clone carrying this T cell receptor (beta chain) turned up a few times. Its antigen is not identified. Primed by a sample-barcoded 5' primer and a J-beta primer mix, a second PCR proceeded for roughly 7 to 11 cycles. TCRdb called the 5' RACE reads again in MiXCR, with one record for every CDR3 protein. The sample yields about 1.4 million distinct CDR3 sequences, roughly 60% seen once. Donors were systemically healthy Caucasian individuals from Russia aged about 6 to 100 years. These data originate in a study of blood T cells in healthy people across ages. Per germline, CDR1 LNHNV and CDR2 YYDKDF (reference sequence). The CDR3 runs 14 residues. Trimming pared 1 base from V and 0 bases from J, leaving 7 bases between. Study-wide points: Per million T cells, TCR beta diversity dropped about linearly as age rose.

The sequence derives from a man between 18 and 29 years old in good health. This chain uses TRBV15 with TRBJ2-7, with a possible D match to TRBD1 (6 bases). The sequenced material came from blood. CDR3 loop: CATSRGQVSYEQYF. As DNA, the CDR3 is TGTGCCACCAGCAGAGGACAGGTCTCCTACGAGCAGTACTTC.